The clone carrying this T cell receptor beta chain came up once. Its antigen is unidentified. This sample was taken from a study of blood T cells in healthy people across ages. The germline CDR1 and CDR2 sequences are SGHTA and FQGTGA. CDR3 length: 21 amino acids. Between the trimmed V and J ends, which lost 7 bases and 0 bases, there was a span of 31 bases. With a J-beta primer mix and a sample-barcoded 5' primer, a second PCR ran about 6 to 11 cycles. MiXCR, applied by TCRdb to the 5' RACE reads, yields one record per CDR3 protein. Of 700,000 to 800,000 distinct CDR3 sequences listed, roughly two fifths are singletons. Total RNA, at least 6 micrograms per sample, was extracted from PBMCs. Study-wide points: The study regarded diversity estimates from one million T cells as underestimates. Donor CMV infection status was unknown, possibly confounding age-related changes in expanded clonotypes.

Sequencing was carried out using blood. The V call is TRBV7-3, the J call TRBJ1-5; perhaps TRBD1 as D (6 bases). The clonotype originates from a woman aged 55-69 years in good health. The CDR3 is CASNRGLQGRRTIHSNQPQHF. The CDR3 nucleotides read TGTGCCAGCAATCGTGGCTTACAGGGCCGCCGGACCATTCATAGCAATCAGCCCCAGCATTTT. Complete variable domain (other parts from reference TRBV7-3 and TRBJ1-5): GAGVSQTPSNKVTEKGKYVELRCDPISGHTALYWYRQSLGQGPEFLIYFQGTGAADDSGLPNDRFFAVRPEGSVSTLKIQRTERGDSAVYLCASNRGLQGRRTIHSNQPQHFGDGTRLSIL.